This TCR beta chain was captured in a study of blood T cell repertoires in COVID-19. Study-wide context: There were acute and convalescent COVID-19 samples, and they came from the United States, Italy and Spain. T cells, B-cell-depleted T cells, or PBMCs supplied cDNA or gDNA.

Original processing notes: Quantification of nucleated cells was approximated via reference gene primer amplification. Sequencing was performed with immunoSEQ multiplex PCR; in TCRdb, only in-frame clones are kept and a portion is missing. D and trimming come from the DNA, and the V and J calls and clone size come from that table. The sample includes about 100,000 clones, 90% of them seen just once. CDR3 length: 15 amino acids. V lost 3 bases, J lost 6 bases, and 6 bases stayed unmatched. CDR1 and CDR2 (germline): KGHDR, SFDVKD. Input material: peripheral blood. This chain links TRBV24-1 with TRBJ1-4, with 7 bases matching TRBD1. The origin of this receptor is a human donor with active COVID-19. The donor label of this sample is uncertain. The CDR3 bases are TGTGCCACCAGTGATGCGACAGGGCCTTATGAAAAACTGTTTTTT. This sequence encodes CATSDATGPYEKLFF.